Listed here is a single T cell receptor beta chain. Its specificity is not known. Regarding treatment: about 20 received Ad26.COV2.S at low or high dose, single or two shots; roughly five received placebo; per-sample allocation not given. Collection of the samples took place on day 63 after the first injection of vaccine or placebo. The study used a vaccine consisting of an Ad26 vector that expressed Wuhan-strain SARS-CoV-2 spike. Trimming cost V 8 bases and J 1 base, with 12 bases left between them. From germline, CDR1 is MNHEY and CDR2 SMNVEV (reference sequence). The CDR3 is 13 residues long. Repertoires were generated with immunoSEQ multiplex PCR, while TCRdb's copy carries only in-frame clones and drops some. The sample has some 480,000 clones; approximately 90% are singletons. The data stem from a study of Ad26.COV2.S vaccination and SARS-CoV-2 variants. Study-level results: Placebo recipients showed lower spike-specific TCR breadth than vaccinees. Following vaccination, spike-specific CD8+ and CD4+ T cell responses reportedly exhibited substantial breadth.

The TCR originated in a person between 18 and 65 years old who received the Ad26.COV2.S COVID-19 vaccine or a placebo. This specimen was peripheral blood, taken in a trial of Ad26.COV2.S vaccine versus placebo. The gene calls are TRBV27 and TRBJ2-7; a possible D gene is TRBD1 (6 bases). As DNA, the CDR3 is TGTGCCAGCGGTTACAGGGCGTCCTACGAGCAGTACTTC. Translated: CASGYRASYEQYF.